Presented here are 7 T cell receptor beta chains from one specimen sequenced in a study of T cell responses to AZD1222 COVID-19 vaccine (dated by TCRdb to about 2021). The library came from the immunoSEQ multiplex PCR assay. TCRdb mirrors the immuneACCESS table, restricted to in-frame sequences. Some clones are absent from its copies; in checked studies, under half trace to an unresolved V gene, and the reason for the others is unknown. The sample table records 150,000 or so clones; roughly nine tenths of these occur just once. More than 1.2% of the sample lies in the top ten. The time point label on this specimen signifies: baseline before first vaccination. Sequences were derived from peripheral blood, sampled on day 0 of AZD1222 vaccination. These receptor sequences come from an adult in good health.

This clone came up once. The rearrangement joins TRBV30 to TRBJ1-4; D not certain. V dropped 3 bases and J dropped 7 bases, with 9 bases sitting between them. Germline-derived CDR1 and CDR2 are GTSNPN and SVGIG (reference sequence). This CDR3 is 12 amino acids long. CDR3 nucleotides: TGTGCCTGGAGAGGAGAGGGTGAAAAACTGTTTTTT. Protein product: CAWRGEGEKLFF.

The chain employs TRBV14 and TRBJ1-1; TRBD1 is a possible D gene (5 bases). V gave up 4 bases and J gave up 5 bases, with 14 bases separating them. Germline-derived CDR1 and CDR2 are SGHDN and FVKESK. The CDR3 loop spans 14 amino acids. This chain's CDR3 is CASSLAQGWTEAFF. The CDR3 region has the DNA TGTGCCAGCAGCCTGGCCCAGGGATGGACTGAAGCTTTCTTT.

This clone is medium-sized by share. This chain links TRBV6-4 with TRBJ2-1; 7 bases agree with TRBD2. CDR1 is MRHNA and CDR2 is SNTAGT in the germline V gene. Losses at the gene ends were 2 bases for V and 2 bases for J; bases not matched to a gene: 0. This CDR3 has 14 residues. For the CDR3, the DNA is TGTGCCAGCAGTGACGGGGGGGCCTACAATGAGCAGTTCTTC. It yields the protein CASSDGGAYNEQFF.

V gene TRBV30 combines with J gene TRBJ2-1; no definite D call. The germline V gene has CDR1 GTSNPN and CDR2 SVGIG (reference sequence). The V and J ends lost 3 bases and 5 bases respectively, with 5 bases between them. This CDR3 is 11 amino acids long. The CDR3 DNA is TGTGCCTGGAGGTTCCACAATGAGCAGTTCTTC. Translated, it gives CAWRFHNEQFF. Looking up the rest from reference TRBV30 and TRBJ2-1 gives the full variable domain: SQTIHQWPATLVQPVGSPLSLECTVEGTSNPNLYWYRQAAGRGLQLLFYSVGIGQISSEVPQNLSASRPQDRQFILSSKKLLLSDSGFYLCAWRFHNEQFFGPGTRLTVL.

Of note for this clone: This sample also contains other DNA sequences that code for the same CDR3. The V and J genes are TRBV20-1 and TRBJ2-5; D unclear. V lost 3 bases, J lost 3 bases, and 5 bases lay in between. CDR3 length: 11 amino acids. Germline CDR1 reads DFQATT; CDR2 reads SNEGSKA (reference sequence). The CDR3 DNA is TGCAGTGCTAGTCGGGAAGAGACCCAGTACTTC. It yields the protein CSASREETQYF.

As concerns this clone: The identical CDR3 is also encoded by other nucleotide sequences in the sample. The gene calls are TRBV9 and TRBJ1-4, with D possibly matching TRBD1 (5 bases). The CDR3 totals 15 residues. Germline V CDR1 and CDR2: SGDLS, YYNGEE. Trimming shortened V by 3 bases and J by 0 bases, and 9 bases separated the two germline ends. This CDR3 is CASSATGTTNEKLFF. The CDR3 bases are TGTGCCAGCAGCGCCACAGGAACAACTAATGAAAAACTGTTTTTT.

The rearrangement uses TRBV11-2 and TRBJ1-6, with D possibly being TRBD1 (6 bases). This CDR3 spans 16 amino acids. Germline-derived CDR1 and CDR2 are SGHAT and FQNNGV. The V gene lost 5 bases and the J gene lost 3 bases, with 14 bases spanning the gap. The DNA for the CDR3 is TGTGCCAGCAGCCGGTTGGGGGCTTACTATAATTCACCCCTCCACTTT. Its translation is CASSRLGAYYNSPLHF.